The 13 T cell receptor beta chains presented below share a single source sample, sequenced in a study of blood T cell repertoires in COVID-19 (dated by TCRdb to the early 2020s). The library was obtained by the immunoSEQ multiplex PCR assay. What TCRdb holds here is the immuneACCESS table cut down to in-frame rearrangements. Part of the clones is not present; checked against another copy, under half of the missing clones reflect an unresolved V gene, and the others are unexplained. The sample table records about 100,000 clones; more than 85% of these occur just once. The ten largest clones take up over 2% of the sample. The material sequenced was peripheral blood. Receptor source: a man aged 45-65 years with active COVID-19.

V and J are TRBV19 and TRBJ1-3; possible D gene TRBD1, 5 bases. The germline CDR1 and CDR2 sequences are LNHDA and SQIVND (reference sequence). The CDR3 sequence is 15 residues long. V was trimmed by 5 bases and J by 4 bases, leaving 15 bases between them. Here the CDR3 reads CASSGDGGPGNTIYF. As DNA, the CDR3 is TGTGCCAGTAGTGGGGACGGAGGGCCCGGAAACACCATATATTTT.

This chain joins TRBV7-3 and TRBJ2-3; tentatively, D is TRBD1 (5 bases). Germline V gene sequence: CDR1 SGHTA, CDR2 FQGTGA. The CDR3 has 14 amino acids. Deletions cut 5 bases from V and 0 bases from J, with 9 bases between. CDR3 in amino acids: CASSPDSSTDTQYF. DNA of the CDR3: TGTGCCAGCAGCCCTGACAGTAGCACAGATACGCAGTATTTT.

V and J are TRBV4-2 and TRBJ2-3; possible D gene TRBD1, 6 bases. The length of the CDR3 is 16 residues. V lost 2 bases to trimming and J lost 6 bases, with 18 bases between them. Per germline, CDR1 LGHNA and CDR2 YNFKEQ. CDR3 sequence: CASSQSGTLTEDTQYF. CDR3 nucleotide sequence: TGTGCCAGCAGCCAAAGTGGGACACTCACCGAGGATACGCAGTATTTT.

V gene TRBV5-1 combines with J gene TRBJ1-2; D may be TRBD1 (5 bases). The V and J ends lost 2 bases and 6 bases respectively, with 11 bases between them. There are 13 residues in the CDR3. Germline CDR1 SGHRS, CDR2 YFSETQ. CDR3 sequence (DNA): TGCGCCAGCAGCTTTCGGCAGGGCGATGGCTACACCTTC. Translation: CASSFRQGDGYTF.

The V call is TRBV29-1, the J call TRBJ2-1; 13 nucleotides line up with TRBD2. V was clipped by 5 bases and J by 4 bases; unmatched bases: 8. The CDR3 length is 16 residues. Germline V gene data show CDR1 as SQVTM and CDR2 as ANQGSEA. The CDR3 DNA sequence: TGCAGCGTTTCCGGGACTAGCGGGGCGATTTACAATGAGCAGTTCTTC. This sequence encodes CSVSGTSGAIYNEQFF.

This chain joins TRBV3-1 (or the pseudogene TRBV3-2) and TRBJ2-1; unclear D gene. From germline, CDR1 is LGHDT and CDR2 YNNKEL (reference sequence). Trimming took off 1 base at V and 4 bases at J, with 8 bases between the two ends. The CDR3 sequence is 14 residues long. CDR3 DNA sequence: TGTGCCAGCAGCCAAGTTGACGGGTACAATGAGCAGTTCTTC. This encodes CASSQVDGYNEQFF.

The chain has TRBV21-1 and TRBJ2-7; whether TRBD2, the table's D call, matches the DNA was not checked. TRBV21-1 is tagged as a pseudogene. The CDR3 loop spans 13 amino acids. The DNA of the CDR3 is TGTGCCAGCAGCAAAGCGTCTAACTACGAGCAGTACGTC. Translating it yields CASSKASNYEQYV.

The chain employs TRBV5-4 and TRBJ1-4; D is possibly TRBD1 (5 bases). Germline lookup yields CDR1 SGHNT and CDR2 YYREEE (reference sequence). The V and J ends lost 10 bases and 0 bases respectively, with 22 bases between them. The CDR3 loop spans 17 amino acids. This CDR3 is CAWRDAEGATTNEKLFF. DNA for the CDR3: TGTGCCTGGCGGGACGCAGAAGGGGCAACAACTAATGAAAAACTGTTTTTT.

The chain employs TRBV11-3 and TRBJ1-1, with 7 bases fitting TRBD1. The length of the CDR3 is 16 residues. CDR1 and CDR2 from the germline V gene are SGHNT and YENEEA. Trimming removed 2 bases from V and 1 base from J; junction bases left unmatched: 7. This chain's CDR3 is CASSLSRGQTNTEAFF. CDR3 bases: TGTGCCAGCAGCTTATCCCGGGGACAGACGAACACTGAAGCTTTCTTT.

CDR3 bases: TGTGCCAGCAGTTTTACGGGGGTCCCCGGGACCCAGTACTTC. Translating it yields CASSFTGVPGTQYF. The chain is built from TRBV25-1 and TRBJ2-5, with D perhaps TRBD2 (6 bases). The ends were cut back, 5 bases at V and 7 bases at J, with 17 bases in the middle. CDR1 and CDR2 (germline): MGHDK, SYGVNS. The CDR3 sequence is 14 residues long. The variable domain in full, completed from reference TRBV25-1 and TRBJ2-5, reads EADIYQTPRYLVIGTGKKITLECSQTMGHDKMYWYQQDPGMELHLIHYSYGVNSTEKGDLSSESTVSRIRTEHFPLTLESARPSHTSQYLCASSFTGVPGTQYFGPGTRLLVL.

The chain uses TRBV11-3 and TRBJ1-4, with a weak D call TRBD1 (6 bases). Germline lookup yields CDR1 SGHNT and CDR2 YENEEA. The CDR3 loop spans 15 amino acids. V was clipped by 1 base and J by 5 bases, with 11 bases between them. The CDR3 is CASSLGRTENEKLFF. CDR3 bases: TGTGCCAGCAGCTTAGGAAGGACAGAGAATGAAAAACTGTTTTTT.

This chain uses TRBV19 with TRBJ2-2; 9 bases align to TRBD1. CDR3 length equals 15 residues. Germline V gives CDR1 LNHDA, CDR2 SQIVND (reference sequence). Germline trimming cut 7 bases from V and 1 base from J; bases unmatched to any gene: 4. DNA of the CDR3: TGTGCCAGTACTTGGACAGGGGTGAACACCGGGGAGCTGTTTTTT. This codes for CASTWTGVNTGELFF.

V and J are TRBV2 and TRBJ1-3, with D possibly TRBD1 on 5 matching bases. Germline assignment: CDR1 SNHLY and CDR2 FYNNEI. This CDR3 is built from 14 residues. V lost 5 bases and J 4 bases, leaving 12 bases between the germline ends. CDR3 in amino acids: CASSSQGTGNTIYF. In DNA form, the CDR3 reads TGTGCCAGCAGTTCCCAGGGAACGGGAAACACCATATATTTT.